This T cell receptor beta chain was found in a study of cytomegalovirus exposure and HLA in healthy donors. Study observations and caveats: In a later analysis, compared with equally common non-associated chains, HLA-associated beta chains were more expanded. The study flagged some 170 TCR beta chains as cytomegalovirus-associated. A later analysis reportedly identified an Asian-associated ancestry cluster as carrying fewer N-insertions than the 666-donor mean.

Researchers ran the PCR with 60 Vbeta and 13 Jbeta primers. Method: immunoSEQ multiplex PCR; TCRdb's copy keeps in-frame clones and lacks some. The sample contains roughly 250,000 clones, 75% to 85% of which appear only once. Each donor's status was that of a healthy bone marrow donor. As concerns this clone: The target antigen is unknown.

V shed 6 bases, J shed 2 bases, and the junction held 11 bases outside the gene matches. The CDR3 runs to 17 residues. CDR1 is PRHDT and CDR2 is FYEKMQ in the germline V gene (reference sequence). The sequence came from a girl aged 2-10 years in good health and CMV-seronegative. Sequenced input: PBMCs. The chain joins TRBV13 to TRBJ2-1, with 9 bases fitting TRBD2. The DNA of the CDR3 is TGTGCCAGCAGACGTATAGCGGGGGCCCGGGCCTACAATGAGCAGTTCTTC. This translates into CASRRIAGARAYNEQFF.